The 31 T cell receptor beta chains in this list originate from one sample, sequenced in a study of identifying expanded T cells in peripheral blood. The assay was immunoSEQ multiplex PCR, and TCRdb's table has in-frame clones only and misses some. The data contain about 82,000 clones, roughly 89% of them singletons. The sequencing input was blood. The receptors derive from a person between 18 and 75 years old in good health.

In its sample, this clone was seen once. The chain uses TRBV13 and TRBJ1-1, with D possibly being TRBD1 (5 bases). The germline CDR1 and CDR2 sequences are PRHDT and FYEKMQ (reference sequence). The CDR3 has 11 residues. The ends were cut back, 5 bases at V and 7 bases at J, with 8 bases in the middle. For the CDR3, the DNA is TGTGCCAGCAGCCGTCAGGGTGAAGCTTTCTTT. Its protein is CASSRQGEAFF.

The rearrangement uses TRBV19 and TRBJ1-2; 7 bases agree with TRBD1. The J segment lost 0 bases and the V segment lost 1 base, leaving 5 bases of the junction unmatched. The CDR3 contains 16 residues. Germline V gene data show CDR1 as LNHDA and CDR2 as SQIVND (reference sequence). CDR3 region: CASSIGADRTNYGYTF. In nucleotides, the CDR3 is TGTGCCAGTAGTATAGGTGCGGACAGGACTAACTATGGCTACACCTTC.

This rearrangement joins TRBV7-2 to TRBJ1-5; D unclear. The CDR3 extends over 13 amino acids. Germline V gene sequence: CDR1 SGHTA, CDR2 FQGNSA. Trimming removed 5 bases at V and 0 bases at J, with 5 bases between. CDR3 in amino acids: CASSDYSNQPQHF. The CDR3 DNA reads as TGTGCCAGCAGCGATTATAGCAATCAGCCCCAGCATTTT.

The chain recombines TRBV4-1 with TRBJ2-5; 7 nucleotides align to TRBD2. V was pared by 0 bases and J by 9 bases, with 13 bases of the junction left unmatched. Germline CDR1 and CDR2: MGHRA and YSYEKL. This CDR3 has 16 amino acids. The CDR3 sequence: CASSQDPSGAPRAQYF. In DNA form, the CDR3 reads TGCGCCAGCAGCCAAGATCCGAGCGGGGCCCCCAGGGCCCAGTACTTC.

This clone was seen only once. This chain joins TRBV5-6 and TRBJ2-2; 8 nucleotides line up with TRBD1. In germline, CDR1 is SGHDT, CDR2 YYEEEE. Trimming removed 4 bases from V and 5 bases from J; junction bases left unmatched: 7. CDR3 length: 15 residues. CDR3 sequence: CASSIPGGWTGELFF. The CDR3 DNA is TGTGCCAGCAGCATCCCAGGGGGCTGGACCGGGGAGCTGTTTTTT.

The chain recombines TRBV30 with TRBJ2-5; D may be TRBD2 (5 bases). CDR1 GTSNPN and CDR2 SVGIG come from the germline V gene (reference sequence). The CDR3 runs 15 residues. V was clipped by 0 bases and J by 3 bases, with 14 bases between them. In DNA, the CDR3 is TGTGCCTGGAGTGTACAAGAGGGTTGGGAAGAGACCCAGTACTTC. It yields the protein CAWSVQEGWEETQYF.

This chain connects TRBV19 to TRBJ2-7; weak D call: TRBD2 (6 bases). V lost 5 bases to trimming and J lost 4 bases, with 18 bases between them. This CDR3 is 15 amino acids long. Germline V CDR1 and CDR2: LNHDA, SQIVND (reference sequence). The CDR3 nucleotides are TGTGCCAGTAGTTTCAAAGGGGACTCCTCATACGAGCAGTACTTC. It is translated as CASSFKGDSSYEQYF. The full variable domain, with the rest looked up from reference TRBV19 and TRBJ2-7, is DGGITQSPKYLFRKEGQNVTLSCEQNLNHDAMYWYRQDPGQGLRLIYYSQIVNDFQKGDIAEGYSVSREKKESFPLTVTSAQKNPTAFYLCASSFKGDSSYEQYFGPGTRLTVT.

The genes are TRBV6-6 and TRBJ2-1, with D tentatively TRBD1 (5 bases). V was pared by 2 bases and J by 5 bases, with 13 bases between. The V gene's germline CDR1 is MNHNY and CDR2 SVGAGI (reference sequence). The CDR3 runs to 15 residues. Written as DNA, the CDR3 is TGTGCCAGCAGTTACCCCGGACATGCCGACAATGAGCAGTTCTTC. The encoded protein is CASSYPGHADNEQFF.

This sequence joins TRBV5-5 and TRBJ2-1, with TRBD2 matching 9 bases. CDR3 length equals 16 residues. J lost 7 bases, V lost 4 bases, and 12 bases had no gene match. Germline CDR1 reads SGHKS; CDR2 reads YYEKEE (reference sequence). CDR3 sequence reads: CASSRTWREGQNEQFF. The CDR3 region has the DNA TGTGCCAGCAGCAGGACATGGCGGGAGGGCCAGAATGAGCAGTTCTTC.

The V and J genes are TRBV7-9 and TRBJ1-5; TRBD1 matches 7 bases. The CDR3 totals 17 residues. V was clipped by 0 bases and J by 4 bases; unmatched bases: 9. From germline, CDR1 is SEHNR and CDR2 FQNEAQ (reference sequence). As DNA, the CDR3 is TGTGCCAGCAGCTTAGCGACCTCCGGGACAGATAATCAGCCCCAGCATTTT. Its translation is CASSLATSGTDNQPQHF.

The chain couples TRBV9 to TRBJ2-2, with TRBD1 matching 7 bases. This CDR3 spans 18 amino acids. Germline-derived CDR1 and CDR2 are SGDLS and YYNGEE. J was trimmed by 1 base and V by 5 bases; bases with no gene match: 14. The CDR3 DNA follows: TGTGCCAGCAGACCTACCTCAGGGGGTGGGTTGAACACCGGGGAGCTGTTTTTT. Translated: CASRPTSGGGLNTGELFF.

The chain links TRBV4-1 to TRBJ2-1, with 7 nucleotides matching TRBD2. The CDR3 length is 15 residues. In germline, CDR1 is MGHRA, CDR2 YSYEKL. J was trimmed by 0 bases and V by 4 bases; bases with no gene match: 3. The CDR3 DNA reads as TGCGCCAGCAGCCCGCGGGGGAGCTCCTACAATGAGCAGTTCTTC. Its translation: CASSPRGSSYNEQFF.

The genes are TRBV5-5 and TRBJ1-2; D gene unclear. CDR1 and CDR2 from the germline V gene are SGHKS and YYEKEE (reference sequence). The CDR3 runs to 12 residues. Trimming pared 7 bases from V and 4 bases from J, leaving 11 bases between. CDR3: CASASGVYGYTF. In nucleotides, the CDR3 is TGTGCCAGCGCTTCCGGGGTCTATGGCTACACCTTC.

This sequence joins TRBV5-4 and TRBJ1-1; TRBD1 aligns across 7 bases. This CDR3 is built from 14 residues. The V gene's germline CDR1 is SGHNT and CDR2 YYREEE (reference sequence). Losses at the gene ends were 3 bases for V and 7 bases for J; bases not matched to a gene: 9. In nucleotides, the CDR3 is TGTGCCAGCAGCTCATCTGGGACAGCCGGTGAAGCTTTCTTT. This gives the protein CASSSSGTAGEAFF.

The genes are TRBV27 and TRBJ2-6; TRBD2 might be the D (5 bases). Trimming left V 7 bases short and J 3 bases short, with 10 bases between. Germline-derived CDR1 and CDR2 are MNHEY and SMNVEV (reference sequence). The CDR3 extends over 14 amino acids. The CDR3 nucleotides are TGTGCCAGCACGGGGTATTTTGGGGCCAACGTCCTGACTTTC. Amino acids: CASTGYFGANVLTF.

V and J are TRBV15 and TRBJ2-1; maybe TRBD2 (6 bases). The germline gives CDR1 LNHNV, CDR2 YYDKDF (reference sequence). Trimming removed 0 bases at V and 2 bases at J, with 17 bases between. This CDR3 contains 18 residues. The CDR3 loop is CATSRDASLWGAYNEQFF. CDR3 coding DNA: TGTGCCACCAGCAGAGACGCATCCTTGTGGGGGGCCTACAATGAGCAGTTCTTC. The full variable domain, rest sourced from reference TRBV15 and TRBJ2-1, is DAMVIQNPRYQVTQFGKPVTLSCSQTLNHNVMYWYQQKSSQAPKLLFHYYDKDFNNEADTPDNFQSRRPNTSFCFLDIRSPGLGDTAMYLCATSRDASLWGAYNEQFFGPGTRLTVL.

The chain uses TRBV15 and TRBJ1-5, with D unclear. Germline V gene data show CDR1 as LNHNV and CDR2 as YYDKDF (reference sequence). This CDR3 is 16 amino acids long. V lost 0 bases, J lost 0 bases, and 9 bases lay in between. CDR3 nucleotides: TGTGCCACCAGCAGAGATCGGCAGTCTAGCAATCAGCCCCAGCATTTT. Protein product: CATSRDRQSSNQPQHF.

V is TRBV25-1 and J is TRBJ1-1; tentatively, D is TRBD1 (6 bases). Per germline, CDR1 MGHDK and CDR2 SYGVNS. The CDR3 sequence is 15 residues long. V was cut by 3 bases and J by 3 bases, with 14 bases left in between. This CDR3 reads CASSDSTQGDTEAFF. DNA of the CDR3: TGTGCCAGCAGTGACTCCACACAGGGAGACACTGAAGCTTTCTTT.

The chain uses TRBV6-5 and TRBJ2-1; D unresolved. The ends were cut back, 5 bases at V and 6 bases at J, with 17 bases in the middle. The CDR3 spans 15 residues. Germline V lookup: CDR1 MNHEY, CDR2 SVGAGI. DNA of the CDR3: TGTGCCAGCAGTACTCGGACGCTATCCCCCAATGAGCAGTTCTTC. As protein: CASSTRTLSPNEQFF.

This clone has only one observation. The genes are TRBV5-1 and TRBJ1-2, with 8 nucleotides matching TRBD1. V lost 2 bases, J lost 9 bases, and 9 bases stayed unmatched. Germline loops: CDR1 SGHRS, CDR2 YFSETQ. The CDR3 loop spans 14 amino acids. The CDR3 coding sequence is TGCGCCAGCAGCTTCGGCACAGGGGGAAGCAGCTACACCTTC. This encodes CASSFGTGGSSYTF.

The gene calls are TRBV29-1 and TRBJ2-7, with a weak D call TRBD1 (7 bases). Looked up from germline, CDR1 is SQVTM and CDR2 is ANQGSEA. The CDR3 has 15 residues. Trimming stripped 0 bases from V and 2 bases from J, with 14 bases between. The CDR3 region is CSVEDRSRGAYEQYF. The CDR3 coding sequence is TGCAGCGTTGAAGATCGGAGCAGGGGGGCCTACGAGCAGTACTTC.

V usage is TRBV11-1 and J usage is TRBJ2-1; D may correspond to TRBD1 or TRBD2 (6 bases each). CDR1 SGHAT and CDR2 FQDESV come from the germline V gene (reference sequence). The CDR3 has 14 amino acids. Between the trimmed V and J ends, which lost 5 bases and 8 bases, there was a span of 16 bases. CDR3 sequence reads: CASSLQRGADEQFF. Here the CDR3 DNA reads TGTGCCAGCAGCCTCCAAAGGGGGGCCGATGAGCAGTTCTTC.

As for this clone: This sample includes further DNA sequences coding for the same CDR3. This rearrangement joins TRBV30 to TRBJ1-5; D possibly corresponds to TRBD1 (5 bases). CDR3 length: 13 residues. V was clipped by 1 base and J by 4 bases, with 8 bases between them. Germline CDR1 and CDR2: GTSNPN and SVGIG (reference sequence). DNA of the CDR3: TGTGCCTGGAGTGGGGGGTCTAATCAGCCCCAGCATTTT. It is translated as CAWSGGSNQPQHF.

The chain has TRBV12-5 and TRBJ1-3; no firm D call. Germline-derived CDR1 and CDR2 are LGHNT and FRNRAP. The CDR3 is 12 amino acids. V was cut by 1 base and J by 10 bases, with 8 bases left in between. The CDR3, as DNA: TGTGCTAGTGGTTTGGATGAGACGACCATATATTTT. The encoded protein is CASGLDETTIYF. Supplemented by reference TRBV12-5 and TRBJ1-3, the full variable domain reads DARVTQTPRHKVTEMGQEVTMRCQPILGHNTVFWYRQTMMQGLELLAYFRNRAPLDDSGMPKDRFSAEMPDATLATLKIQPSEPRDSAVYFCASGLDETTIYFGEGSWLTVV.

This clone was found once. CDR3 sequence reads: CASSGTSGRGDTQYF. The DNA for the CDR3 is TGTGCCAGTTCCGGGACTAGCGGGAGAGGCGATACGCAGTATTTT. V usage is TRBV19 and J usage is TRBJ2-3; the match to TRBD2 covers 14 bases. The CDR3 has 15 residues. The trim removed 8 bases at V and 6 bases at J, leaving 7 bases unmatched. Germline V gene sequence: CDR1 LNHDA, CDR2 SQIVND (reference sequence).

The chain uses TRBV18 and TRBJ1-4; unclear D gene. Germline-derived CDR1 and CDR2 are KGHSH and LQKENI. The V end lost 5 bases, the J end lost 3 bases, and 10 bases lay between the germline ends. The CDR3 is made up of 14 amino acids. The CDR3 region is CASSSDGSNEKLFF. Here the CDR3 DNA reads TGTGCCAGCTCATCCGACGGGTCTAATGAAAAACTGTTTTTT. The full variable domain, with the rest looked up from reference TRBV18 and TRBJ1-4, is NAGVMQNPRHLVRRRGQEARLRCSPMKGHSHVYWYRQLPEEGLKFMVYLQKENIIDESGMPKERFSAEFPKEGPSILRIQQVVRGDSAAYFCASSSDGSNEKLFFGSGTQLSVL.

The chain combines TRBV6-6 with TRBJ1-3; no clear D gene. Trimming took 7 bases from V and 7 from J, leaving 8 bases between them. This CDR3 contains 11 residues. The V gene's germline CDR1 is MNHNY and CDR2 SVGAGI (reference sequence). This chain's CDR3 is CASTNRNTIYF. DNA for the CDR3: TGTGCCAGCACCAACCGGAACACCATATATTTT.

A few counts support this clone. This sequence joins TRBV6-1 and TRBJ1-2; 8 nucleotides align to TRBD1. Germline V gene sequence: CDR1 MNHNS, CDR2 SASEGT. J gave up 4 bases and V 6 bases, and 10 bases lay outside the gene matches. This CDR3 spans 15 amino acids. The CDR3 loop is CASRERQGQIYGYTF. Written as DNA, the CDR3 is TGTGCCAGCAGGGAGAGACAGGGGCAAATCTATGGCTACACCTTC.

For this clone: Relative to the germline gene, one junction end is altered; a read error may explain this. The rearrangement links TRBV10-3 to TRBJ2-7; 8 bases agree with TRBD1. The germline CDR1 and CDR2 sequences are ENHRY and SYGVKD. This CDR3 region has 13 residues. The CDR3 sequence: CATDEGQGHALDF. In nucleotides, the CDR3 is TGTGCCACCGATGAAGGACAGGGCCACGCTCTAGACTTC.

This rearrangement joins TRBV19 to TRBJ2-1; TRBD2 matches 12 bases. Per germline, CDR1 LNHDA and CDR2 SQIVND (reference sequence). V dropped 1 base and J dropped 10; count of bases not matched to a gene: 8. This CDR3 contains 16 residues. The CDR3 DNA is TGTGCCAGTAGTATAGTGGCTAGCGGGAGGGCCGTCGAGCAGTTCTTC. Protein sequence: CASSIVASGRAVEQFF.

The chain recombines TRBV5-1 with TRBJ1-3; 7 bases are shared with TRBD1. Germline V CDR1 and CDR2: SGHRS, YFSETQ. With 4 bases clipped from V and 0 bases from J, the junction kept 4 bases outside the gene matches. The CDR3 consists of 15 residues. The CDR3 DNA reads TGCGCCAGCAGCCAGGGACAGAACTCTGGAAACACCATATATTTT. This sequence encodes CASSQGQNSGNTIYF.